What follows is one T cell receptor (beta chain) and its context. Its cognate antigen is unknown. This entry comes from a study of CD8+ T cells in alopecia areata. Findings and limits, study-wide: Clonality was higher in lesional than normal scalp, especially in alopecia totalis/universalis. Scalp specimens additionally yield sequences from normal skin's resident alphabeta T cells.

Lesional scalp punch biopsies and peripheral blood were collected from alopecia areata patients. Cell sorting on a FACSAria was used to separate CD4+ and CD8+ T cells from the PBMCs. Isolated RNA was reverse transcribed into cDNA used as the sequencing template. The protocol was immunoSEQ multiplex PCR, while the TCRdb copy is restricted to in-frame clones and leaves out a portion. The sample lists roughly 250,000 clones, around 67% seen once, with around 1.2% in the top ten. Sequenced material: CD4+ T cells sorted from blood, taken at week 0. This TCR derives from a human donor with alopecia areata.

The CDR3 DNA reads TGTGCCAGCAGTGCAAATGGCGGGGCGGATGGCTACACCTTC. Its translation is CASSANGGADGYTF. V usage is TRBV6-6 and J usage is TRBJ1-2; possibly TRBD1 for D (5 bases). Germline CDR1 and CDR2: MNHNY and SVGAGI (reference sequence). Trimming shortened V by 5 bases and J by 6 bases, and 16 bases separated the two germline ends. This CDR3 is built from 14 residues.